Each of the 6 T cell receptor beta chains below was sequenced from the same sample in a study of OX40 agonist ivuxolimab in advanced cancers. TCRdb's copy holds only in-frame clones and misses some; the assay was immunoSEQ multiplex PCR. The sample holds 70,000 or so clones, about 82% seen once. Sequenced here: CD4+ or CD8+ T cells sorted from blood, sampled in a trial of the OX40 agonist ivuxolimab. The receptors originated from an adult with an advanced solid tumor such as melanoma, head and neck, liver or kidney cancer.

This clone has a single count. This chain connects TRBV5-1 to TRBJ2-7; D is ambiguous. In germline, CDR1 is SGHRS, CDR2 YFSETQ. CDR3 length: 14 amino acids. The V and J ends lost 0 bases and 2 bases respectively, with 9 bases between them. The CDR3 spells CASSLAVTPYEQYF. For the CDR3, the DNA is TGCGCCAGCAGCTTGGCGGTCACCCCCTACGAGCAGTACTTC.

This sequence joins TRBV6-6 and TRBJ1-1; D is perhaps TRBD1 (5 bases). V dropped 1 base and J dropped 3 bases, with 12 bases sitting between them. Germline V gene sequence: CDR1 MNHNY, CDR2 SVGAGI (reference sequence). The CDR3 contains 15 residues. As DNA, the CDR3 is TGTGCCAGCAGTTACTGGACGCGGGGGGACACTGAAGCTTTCTTT. This translates into CASSYWTRGDTEAFF.

The V and J genes are TRBV11-2 and TRBJ1-4; D is perhaps TRBD1 (6 bases). Trimming pared 5 bases from V and 4 bases from J, leaving 14 bases between. The CDR3 runs 15 residues. CDR1 and CDR2 (germline): SGHAT, FQNNGV. In nucleotides, the CDR3 is TGTGCCAGCAGCCAAAGACAGGACATTAATGAAAAACTGTTTTTT. This sequence encodes CASSQRQDINEKLFF.

The chain uses TRBV28 and TRBJ2-1, with TRBD1 identical over 7 bases. Germline V CDR1 and CDR2: MDHEN, SYDVKM. The CDR3 totals 16 residues. V was clipped by 4 bases and J by 5 bases; unmatched bases: 11. The CDR3 reads CASSSPGTDFNNEQFF. CDR3 in DNA: TGTGCCAGCAGTTCACCCGGGACAGATTTTAACAATGAGCAGTTCTTC.

The genes are TRBV29-1 and TRBJ2-5; 9 nucleotides line up with TRBD1. The CDR3 spans 14 residues. After removal of 4 bases from V and 1 base from J, the junction contained 4 bases not matched to a gene. Germline V gene sequence: CDR1 SQVTM, CDR2 ANQGSEA. CDR3 in amino acids: CSVGTGVPQETQYF. CDR3 DNA sequence: TGCAGCGTTGGGACAGGGGTCCCCCAAGAGACCCAGTACTTC.

The chain has TRBV7-2 and TRBJ2-1, with D tentatively TRBD1 or TRBD2 (5 bases each). This CDR3 is 15 amino acids long. Germline CDR1 is SGHTA and CDR2 is FQGNSA. V lost 2 bases to trimming and J lost 3 bases, with 11 bases between them. In DNA, the CDR3 is TGTGCCAGCAGCTTACAAGGGGCGGGCTACAATGAGCAGTTCTTC. It codes for CASSLQGAGYNEQFF. Drawing the rest from reference TRBV7-2 and TRBJ2-1, the complete variable domain is GAGVSQSPSNKVTEKGKDVELRCDPISGHTALYWYRQSLGQGLEFLIYFQGNSAPDKSGLPSDRFSAERTGGSVSTLTIQRTQQEDSAVYLCASSLQGAGYNEQFFGPGTRLTVL.